This paragraph reports one TCR beta chain. The target antigen is unknown. These data belong to a study of T cell responses to AZD1222 COVID-19 vaccine. The study, taken as a whole, reports: Across the whole spike, CD4 TCRs peaked at regions 160-218 and 743-854. After two AZD1222 doses, spike-specific TCR breadth and depth rose versus day 0. Every sample of the repertoires postdated the peak T cell response.

TCRdb's copy holds only in-frame clones and misses some; the assay was immunoSEQ multiplex PCR. The data show 100,000 or so clones, 85% to 90% seen once. The CDR3 runs 14 residues. V gave up 5 bases and J gave up 3 bases; unmatched junction bases: 4. Germline V gene sequence: CDR1 SNHLY, CDR2 FYNNEI. The origin of this receptor is an adult in good health. V gene TRBV2 combines with J gene TRBJ2-5; 9 nucleotides agree with TRBD1. The sequenced sample was peripheral blood, obtained on day 0 of AZD1222 vaccination. In DNA form, the CDR3 reads TGTGCCAGCAGTAGCAGGACAGGGGAAGAGACCCAGTACTTC. Translating gives CASSSRTGEETQYF.